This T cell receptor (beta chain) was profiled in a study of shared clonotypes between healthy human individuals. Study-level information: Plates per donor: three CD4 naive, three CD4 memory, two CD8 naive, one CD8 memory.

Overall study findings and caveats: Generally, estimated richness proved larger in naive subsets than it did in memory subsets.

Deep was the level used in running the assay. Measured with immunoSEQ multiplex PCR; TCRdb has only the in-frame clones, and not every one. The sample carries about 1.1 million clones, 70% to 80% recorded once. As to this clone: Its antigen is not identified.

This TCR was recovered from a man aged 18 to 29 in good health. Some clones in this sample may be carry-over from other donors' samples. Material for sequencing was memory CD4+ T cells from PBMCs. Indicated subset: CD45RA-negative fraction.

The CDR3 DNA follows: TGCAGCGTCGGTGAGGAGGAAGCTTTCTTT. Translated: CSVGEEEAFF. The chain has TRBV29-1 and TRBJ1-1; D unclear. V shed 6 bases and J shed 8 bases, with 10 bases lying between them. Germline CDR1 SQVTM, CDR2 ANQGSEA. The CDR3 is made up of 10 amino acids.